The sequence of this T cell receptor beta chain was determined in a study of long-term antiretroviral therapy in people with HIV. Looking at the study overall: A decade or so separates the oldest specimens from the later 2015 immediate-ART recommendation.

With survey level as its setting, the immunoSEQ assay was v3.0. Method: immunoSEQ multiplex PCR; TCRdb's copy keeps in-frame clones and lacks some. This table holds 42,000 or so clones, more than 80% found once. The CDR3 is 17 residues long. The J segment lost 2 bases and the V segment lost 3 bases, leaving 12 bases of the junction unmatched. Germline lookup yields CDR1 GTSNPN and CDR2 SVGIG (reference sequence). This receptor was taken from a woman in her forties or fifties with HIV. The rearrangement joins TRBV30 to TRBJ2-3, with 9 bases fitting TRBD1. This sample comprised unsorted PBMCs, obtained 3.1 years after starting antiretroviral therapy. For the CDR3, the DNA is TGTGCCTGGAGCGGGACAGGGCTCCCCCTCGACACAGATACGCAGTATTTT. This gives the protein CAWSGTGLPLDTDTQYF.